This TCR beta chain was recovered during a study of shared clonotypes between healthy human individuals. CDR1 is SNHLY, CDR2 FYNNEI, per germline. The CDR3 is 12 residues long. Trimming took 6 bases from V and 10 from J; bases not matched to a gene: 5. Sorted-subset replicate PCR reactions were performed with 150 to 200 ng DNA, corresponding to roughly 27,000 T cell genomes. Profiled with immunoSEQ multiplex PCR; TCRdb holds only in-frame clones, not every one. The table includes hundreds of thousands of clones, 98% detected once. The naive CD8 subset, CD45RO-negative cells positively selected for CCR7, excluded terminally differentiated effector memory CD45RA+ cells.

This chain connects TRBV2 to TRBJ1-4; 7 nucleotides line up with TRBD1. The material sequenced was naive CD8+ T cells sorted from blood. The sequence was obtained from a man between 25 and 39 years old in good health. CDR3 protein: CASSQTGVKLFF. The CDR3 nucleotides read TGTGCCAGCAGCCAAACAGGGGTAAAACTGTTTTTT.